The clone carrying this T cell receptor (beta chain) was picked up a small number of times. Assay used: immunoSEQ multiplex PCR; TCRdb lists only in-frame clones, some missing. The repertoire holds about 180,000 clones, about 80% seen once, with 26% in the top ten. V was clipped by 2 bases and J by 3 bases, with 14 bases between them. Germline V gene data show CDR1 as KGHSH and CDR2 as LQKENI. This CDR3 has 15 residues. The sample originates from a study of blood T cell repertoires in COVID-19. The wider study: Material from acute and convalescent COVID-19 was sourced from the United States, Italy and Spain.

The receptor was isolated from a woman in her 70s with acute or convalescent COVID-19. The chain joins TRBV18 to TRBJ2-7; D may be TRBD2 (6 bases). Sequenced input: peripheral blood. The CDR3 spells CASSPTGGDYYEQYF. CDR3 bases: TGTGCCAGCTCACCAACCGGGGGTGACTACTACGAGCAGTACTTC. The complete variable domain, with remaining parts taken from reference TRBV18 and TRBJ2-7, reads NAGVMQNPRHLVRRRGQEARLRCSPMKGHSHVYWYRQLPEEGLKFMVYLQKENIIDESGMPKERFSAEFPKEGPSILRIQQVVRGDSAAYFCASSPTGGDYYEQYFGPGTRLTVT.